The rows below give T cell receptor beta chains drawn from one sample of a study of Ad26.COV2.S vaccination and SARS-CoV-2 variants. Some clones are missing from TCRdb's copy, which holds only in-frame ones; the method was immunoSEQ multiplex PCR. The sample contains a few hundred thousand clones, about 90% of which appear only once. The source material was peripheral blood, sampled in a trial of Ad26.COV2.S vaccine versus placebo. All receptors derive from a person aged 18-65 years who received the Ad26.COV2.S COVID-19 vaccine or a placebo. Each CDR3 is given with its conserved first and last residue. D genes are given only for firm matches. Clone size is not always given. Where it is, it says once, few, many or a class for expanded clones.

len	abundance	v_gene	j_gene	d_gene	CDR3nt	CDR3aa
17	-	TRBV5-6	TRBJ1-6	-	TGTGCCAGCAGCCCCCTGGGGAGGTCGTACGAAAATTCACCCCTCCACTTT	CASSPLGRSYENSPLHF
17	-	TRBV4-2	TRBJ1-4	-	TGTGCCAGCAGCCCTCGGGACGACCCGGTGAGAAATGAAAAACTGTTTTTT	CASSPRDDPVRNEKLFF
16	-	TRBV6-6	TRBJ2-7	TRBD1	TGTGCCAGCAGTTACTCTTCCGGGACAGCGAACCACGAGCAGTACTTC	CASSYSSGTANHEQYF
14	-	TRBV3-1/TRBV3-2	TRBJ1-6	-	TGTGCCAGCAAGGCGAGCTCCTATAATTCACCCCTCCACTTT	CASKASSYNSPLHF
14	-	TRBV18	TRBJ1-6	-	TGTGCCAGCTCACCGGAGAGGAATAATTCACCCCTCCACTTT	CASSPERNNSPLHF
15	-	TRBV2	TRBJ2-7	TRBD1	TGTGCCAGCAGTGAACACGTGGGACAGGGAAGCGAGCAGTACTTC	CASSEHVGQGSEQYF
20	-	TRBV5-1	TRBJ2-1	TRBD2	TGCGCCAGCAGCGGGGACACTTACTGGACTAGCGGGACGTACCACAATGAGCAGTTCTTC	CASSGDTYWTSGTYHNEQFF
14	-	TRBV7-8	TRBJ2-5	-	TGTGCCAGCAGCTTACGGCCTGCGGGGGAGACCCAGTACTTC	CASSLRPAGETQYF
12	-	TRBV28	TRBJ2-7	-	TGTGCCAGCAGTTTTCGGTCGCGGGAGCAGTACTTC	CASSFRSREQYF
14	-	TRBV27	TRBJ2-4	-	TGTGCCAGCAGTCCTCGGACCGGAGGGAACATTCAGTACTTC	CASSPRTGGNIQYF
15	-	TRBV13	TRBJ2-7	-	TGTGCCAGCAGTCTGGGGGCTAGCGGTCCCTACGAGCAGTACTTC	CASSLGASGPYEQYF
16	-	TRBV10-3	TRBJ1-4	-	TGTGCCATCAGTGAGACCTACAGGGAATTGGGTGAAAAACTGTTTTTT	CAISETYRELGEKLFF
14	-	TRBV24-1	TRBJ2-7	-	TGTGCCACCAGCTCGTATGGACAGCCAGAGGGGCAGTACTTC	CATSSYGQPEGQYF
16	-	TRBV5-4	TRBJ2-7	-	TGTGCCAGCAGCTCGGTAGTGGATCCGAGATTCTACGAGCAGTACTTC	CASSSVVDPRFYEQYF
15	-	TRBV5-6	TRBJ1-5	TRBD1	TGTGCCAGCAGCTTGGGACAGGGGGTTGGTCAGCCCCAGCATTTT	CASSLGQGVGQPQHF
15	once	TRBV14	TRBJ2-7	-	TGTGCCAGCAGCCAAGATGCCCGCCTCACCTACGAGCAGTACTTC	CASSQDARLTYEQYF
18	-	TRBV6-2/TRBV6-3	TRBJ2-7	TRBD1	TGTGCCAGCAGTTACTACCGGGACAGGGGGCTCGTATCCTACGAGCAGTACTTC	CASSYYRDRGLVSYEQYF
14	-	TRBV5-4	TRBJ1-2	-	TGTGCCAGCAACCCTGGGGGGGGGCGATATGGCTACACCTTC	CASNPGGGRYGYTF
11	-	TRBV25-1	TRBJ2-1	-	TGTGCCAGCAGTGAAAGGGCTGAGCAGTTCTTC	CASSERAEQFF
15	-	TRBV11-2	TRBJ2-2	-	TGTGCCAGCAGCTTATCGGGAGCAGGAACCGGGGAGCTGTTTTTT	CASSLSGAGTGELFF
15	-	TRBV7-9	TRBJ2-7	-	TGTGCCAGCATCTCAGGAGGTACCCGGCCCGACGAGCAGTACTTC	CASISGGTRPDEQYF
15	-	TRBV5-1	TRBJ2-2	-	TGCGCCAGCAGCTTGGAGGGGACGGACACCGGGGAGCTGTTTTTT	CASSLEGTDTGELFF
14	-	TRBV6-2/TRBV6-3	TRBJ1-5	-	TGTGCCAGCAGTTACGCAGAGAGCAATCAGCCCCAGCATTTT	CASSYAESNQPQHF
15	-	TRBV5-1	TRBJ2-7	TRBD2	TGCGCCAGCAGCTTTACTAGCGGGCTAACCTACGAGCAGTACTTC	CASSFTSGLTYEQYF